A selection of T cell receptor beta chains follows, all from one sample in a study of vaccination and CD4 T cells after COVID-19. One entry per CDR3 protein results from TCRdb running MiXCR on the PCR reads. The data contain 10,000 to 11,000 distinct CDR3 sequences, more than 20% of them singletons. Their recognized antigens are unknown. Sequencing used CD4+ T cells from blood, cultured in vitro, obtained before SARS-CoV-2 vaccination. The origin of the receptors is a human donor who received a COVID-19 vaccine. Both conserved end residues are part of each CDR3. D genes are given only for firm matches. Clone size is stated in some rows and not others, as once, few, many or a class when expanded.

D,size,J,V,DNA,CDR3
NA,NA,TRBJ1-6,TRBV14,TGTGCCAGCAGCCACAGTACCTATAATTCACCCCTCCACTTT,CASSHSTYNSPLHF
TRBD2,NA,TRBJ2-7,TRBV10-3,TGTGCCATCAGGGACACTAGCGGGGGGTGCTACGAGCAGTACTTC,CAIRDTSGGCYEQYF
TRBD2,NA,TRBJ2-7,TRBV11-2,TGTGCCAGCAGCTTAGTACTAGCGGGATCCTACGAGCAGTACTTC,CASSLVLAGSYEQYF
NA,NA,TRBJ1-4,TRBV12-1,TGTGCCAGAGGAGTTGCAACTAATGAAAAACTGTTTTTT,CARGVATNEKLFF
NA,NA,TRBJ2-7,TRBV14,TGTGCCAGCAGCCAAGGGAACTCTTACGAGCAGTACTTC,CASSQGNSYEQYF
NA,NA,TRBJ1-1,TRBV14,TGTGCCAGCAGCCCGATATACGGGCAGGGAGGCACTGAAGCTTTCTTT,CASSPIYGQGGTEAFF
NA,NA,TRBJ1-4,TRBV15,TGTGCCACCAGCAGAGACCAGAACCGAGAAGGGGAAAAACTGTTTTTT,CATSRDQNREGEKLFF
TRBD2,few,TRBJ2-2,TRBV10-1,TGCGCCAGCAGAGCTAGCGGCACCGGGGAGCTGTTTTTT,CASRASGTGELFF
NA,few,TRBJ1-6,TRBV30,TGTGCCTGGATGGAGGGCCATTATAATTCACCCCTCCACTTT,CAWMEGHYNSPLHF
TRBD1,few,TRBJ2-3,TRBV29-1,TGCAGCGTCAGGAGAGGACAGGGGGGGTTTACAGATACGCAGTATTTT,CSVRRGQGGFTDTQYF
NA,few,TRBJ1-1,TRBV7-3,TGTGCCAGCAGCTTACTTGGTAAGAACACTGAAGCTTTCTTT,CASSLLGKNTEAFF
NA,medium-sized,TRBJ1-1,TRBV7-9,TGTGCCAGCAGCTTAGTTCCTCTAGGGGGAGAGCACACTGAAGCTTTCTTT,CASSLVPLGGEHTEAFF
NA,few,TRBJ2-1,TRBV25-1,TGTGCCAGCAGTGAGGCGAGGGCAGCATACAATGAGCAGTTCTTC,CASSEARAAYNEQFF
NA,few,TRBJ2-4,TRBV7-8,TGTGCCAGCAGCTTAGTTCAGTTTATAAGGGGAGCCAAAAACATTCAGTACTTC,CASSLVQFIRGAKNIQYF
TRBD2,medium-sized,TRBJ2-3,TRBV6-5,TGTGCCAGCAGTTTCGTACTAGCGGGGGGCCCAGATACGCAGTATTTT,CASSFVLAGGPDTQYF
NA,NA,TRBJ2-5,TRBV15,TGTGCCACCGCCCCGGGGGCCTCCCAAGAGACCCAGTACTTC,CATAPGASQETQYF